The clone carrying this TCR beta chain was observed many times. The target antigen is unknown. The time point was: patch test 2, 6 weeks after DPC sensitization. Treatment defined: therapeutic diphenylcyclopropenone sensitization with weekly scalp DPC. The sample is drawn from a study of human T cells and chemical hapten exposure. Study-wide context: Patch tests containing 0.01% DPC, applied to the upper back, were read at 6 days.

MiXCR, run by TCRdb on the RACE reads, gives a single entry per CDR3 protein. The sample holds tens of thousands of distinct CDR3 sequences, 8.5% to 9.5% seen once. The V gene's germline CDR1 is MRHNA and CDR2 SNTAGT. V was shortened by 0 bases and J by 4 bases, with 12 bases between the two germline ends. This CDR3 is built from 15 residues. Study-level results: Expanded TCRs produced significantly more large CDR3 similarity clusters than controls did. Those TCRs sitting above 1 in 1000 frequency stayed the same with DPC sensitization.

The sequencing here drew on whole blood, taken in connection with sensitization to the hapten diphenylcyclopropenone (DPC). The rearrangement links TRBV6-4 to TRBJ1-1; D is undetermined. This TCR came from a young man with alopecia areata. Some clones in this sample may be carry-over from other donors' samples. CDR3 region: CASSDSIDTPTEAFF. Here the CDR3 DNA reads TGTGCCAGCAGTGACTCGATAGATACCCCCACTGAAGCTTTCTTT.